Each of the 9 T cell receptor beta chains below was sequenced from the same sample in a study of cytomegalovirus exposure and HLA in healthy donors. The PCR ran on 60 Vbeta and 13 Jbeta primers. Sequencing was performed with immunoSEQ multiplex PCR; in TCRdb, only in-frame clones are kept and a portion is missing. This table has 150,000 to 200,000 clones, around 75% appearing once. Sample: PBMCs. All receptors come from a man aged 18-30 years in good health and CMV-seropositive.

CDR3 coding DNA: TGCGCCAGCAGCCAAGGAGAGGGCTTGAACACTGAAGCTTTCTTT. This codes for CASSQGEGLNTEAFF. The V call is TRBV5-1, the J call TRBJ1-1; D is unclear. CDR3 size: 15 residues. CDR1 and CDR2 from the germline V gene are SGHRS and YFSETQ. Trimming left V 4 bases short and J 0 bases short, with 13 bases between.

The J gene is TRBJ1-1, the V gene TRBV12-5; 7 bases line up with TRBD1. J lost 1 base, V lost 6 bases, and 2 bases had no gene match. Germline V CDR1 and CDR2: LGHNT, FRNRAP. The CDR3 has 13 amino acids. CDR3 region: CASGWDRNTEAFF. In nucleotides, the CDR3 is TGTGCTAGTGGCTGGGACAGGAACACTGAAGCTTTCTTT.

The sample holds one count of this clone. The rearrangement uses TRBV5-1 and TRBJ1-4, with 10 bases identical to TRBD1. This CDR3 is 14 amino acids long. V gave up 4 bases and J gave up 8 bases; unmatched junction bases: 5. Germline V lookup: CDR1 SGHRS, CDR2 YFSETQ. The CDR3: CASSPWTGGEKLFF. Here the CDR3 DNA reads TGCGCCAGCAGCCCTTGGACAGGGGGGGAAAAACTGTTTTTT.

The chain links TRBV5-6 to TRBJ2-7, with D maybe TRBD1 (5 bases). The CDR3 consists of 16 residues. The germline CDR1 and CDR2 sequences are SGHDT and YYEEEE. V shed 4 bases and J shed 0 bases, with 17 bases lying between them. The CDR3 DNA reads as TGTGCCAGCAGCACCCGACAGACGTTACTCTCCTACGAGCAGTACGTC. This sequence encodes CASSTRQTLLSYEQYV.

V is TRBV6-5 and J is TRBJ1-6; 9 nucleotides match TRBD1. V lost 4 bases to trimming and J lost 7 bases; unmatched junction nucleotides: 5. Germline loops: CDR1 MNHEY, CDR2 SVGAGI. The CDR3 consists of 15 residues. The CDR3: CASSSGTGYNSPLHF. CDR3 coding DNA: TGTGCCAGCAGTTCCGGGACAGGGTACAATTCACCCCTCCACTTT.

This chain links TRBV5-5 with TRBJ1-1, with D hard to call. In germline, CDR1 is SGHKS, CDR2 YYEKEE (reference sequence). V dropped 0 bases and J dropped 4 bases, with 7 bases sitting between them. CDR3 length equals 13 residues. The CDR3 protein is CASSLVYRTEAFF. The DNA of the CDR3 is TGTGCCAGCAGCTTGGTTTATCGCACTGAAGCTTTCTTT.

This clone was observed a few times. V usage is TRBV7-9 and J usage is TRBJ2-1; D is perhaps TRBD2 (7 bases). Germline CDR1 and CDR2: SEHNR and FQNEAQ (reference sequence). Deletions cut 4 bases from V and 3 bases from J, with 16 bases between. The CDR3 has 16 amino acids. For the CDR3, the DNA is TGTGCCAGCAGCTCCATTAACGGGGGGCGCTACAATGAGCAGTTCTTC. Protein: CASSSINGGRYNEQFF.

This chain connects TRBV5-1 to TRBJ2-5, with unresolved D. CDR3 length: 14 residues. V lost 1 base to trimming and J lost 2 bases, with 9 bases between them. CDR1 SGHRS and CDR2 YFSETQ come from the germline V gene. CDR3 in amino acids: CASSLTSTQETQYF. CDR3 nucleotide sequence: TGCGCCAGCAGCTTGACGTCTACGCAAGAGACCCAGTACTTC.

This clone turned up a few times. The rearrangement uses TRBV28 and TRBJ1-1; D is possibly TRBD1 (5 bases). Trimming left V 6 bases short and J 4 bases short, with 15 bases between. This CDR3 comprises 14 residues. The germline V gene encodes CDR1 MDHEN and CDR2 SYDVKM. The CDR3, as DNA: TGTGCCAGCAGCCCTCCGGGGGACTTCACTGAAGCTTTCTTT. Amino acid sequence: CASSPPGDFTEAFF. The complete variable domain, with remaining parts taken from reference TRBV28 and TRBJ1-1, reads DVKVTQSSRYLVKRTGEKVFLECVQDMDHENMFWYRQDPGLGLRLIYFSYDVKMKEKGDIPEGYSVSREKKERFSLILESASTNQTSMYLCASSPPGDFTEAFFGQGTRLTVV.